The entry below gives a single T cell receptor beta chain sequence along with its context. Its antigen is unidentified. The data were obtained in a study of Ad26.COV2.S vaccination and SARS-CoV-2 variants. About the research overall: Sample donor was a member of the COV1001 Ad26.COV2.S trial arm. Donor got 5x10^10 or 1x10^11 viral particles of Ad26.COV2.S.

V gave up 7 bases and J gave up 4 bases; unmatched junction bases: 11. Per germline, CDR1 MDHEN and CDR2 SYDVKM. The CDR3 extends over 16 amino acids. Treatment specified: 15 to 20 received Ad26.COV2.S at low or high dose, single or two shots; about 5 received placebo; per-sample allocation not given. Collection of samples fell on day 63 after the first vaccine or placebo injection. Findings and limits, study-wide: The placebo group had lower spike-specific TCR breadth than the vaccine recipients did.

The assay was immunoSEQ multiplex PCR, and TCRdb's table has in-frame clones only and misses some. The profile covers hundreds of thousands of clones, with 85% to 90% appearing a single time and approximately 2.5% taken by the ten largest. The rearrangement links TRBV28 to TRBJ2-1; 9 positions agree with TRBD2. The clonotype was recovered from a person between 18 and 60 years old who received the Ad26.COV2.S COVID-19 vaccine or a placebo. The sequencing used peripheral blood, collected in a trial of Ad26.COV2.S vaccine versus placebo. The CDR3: CASIDAGGPGYNEQFF. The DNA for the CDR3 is TGTGCCAGCATCGACGCGGGAGGGCCGGGTTACAATGAGCAGTTCTTC.